Below are 22 T cell receptor beta chains sequenced from a single sample in a study of cytomegalovirus exposure and HLA in healthy donors (dated by TCRdb to 2015 to 2018). To prepare the library, the immunoSEQ multiplex PCR assay was applied. For the multiplex PCR, a mixture combining 60 forward primers for TCR Vbeta segments and 13 reverse primers for TCR Jbeta segments was used. Not all clones reach the TCRdb copy of this immuneACCESS table, which keeps in-frame sequences only. Checked studies attribute under half of the gap to unresolved V genes and leave the rest unexplained. In this sample the table shows 90,000 to 120,000 clones, approximately 80% of which occur a single time. Of the sample, around 5% is held by the ten largest clones. The sequenced sample was PBMCs. These receptors were obtained from a woman under 30 in good health and CMV-seropositive.

The genes are TRBV19 and TRBJ2-1; 8 positions match TRBD2. Trimming cost V 5 bases and J 0 bases; bases outside gene matches: 9. This CDR3 is 17 amino acids long. The germline gives CDR1 LNHDA, CDR2 SQIVND (reference sequence). The CDR3 DNA reads TGTGCCAGTAGTCCGGCCGGGGGGGCCAGCTCCTACAATGAGCAGTTCTTC. As protein: CASSPAGGASSYNEQFF. Full variable domain (remainder filled in from reference TRBV19 and TRBJ2-1): DGGITQSPKYLFRKEGQNVTLSCEQNLNHDAMYWYRQDPGQGLRLIYYSQIVNDFQKGDIAEGYSVSREKKESFPLTVTSAQKNPTAFYLCASSPAGGASSYNEQFFGPGTRLTVL.

Of note for this clone: At the DNA level, this CDR3 is encoded by other sequences in the same sample as well. The CDR3 spells CASSLGQSYGYTF. For the CDR3, the DNA is TGCGCCAGCAGCTTGGGACAGTCCTATGGCTACACCTTC. This chain links TRBV5-1 with TRBJ1-2; possibly TRBD1 for D (5 bases). Germline loops: CDR1 SGHRS, CDR2 YFSETQ. The CDR3 is made up of 13 amino acids. V shed 0 bases and J shed 4 bases, with 7 bases lying between them.

This clone has just one count. This chain joins TRBV27 and TRBJ2-1; 9 bases match TRBD1. J gave up 8 bases and V 6 bases, and 8 bases lay outside the gene matches. This CDR3 has 14 residues. Looked up from germline, CDR1 is MNHEY and CDR2 is SMNVEV (reference sequence). The CDR3 nucleotides read TGTGCCAGCAGCAAGACAGGGGGTAGCTATGAGCAGTTCTTC. This codes for CASSKTGGSYEQFF.

This clone was seen a few times. This sequence joins TRBV13 and TRBJ1-1, with 9 bases identical to TRBD1. The CDR3 runs to 14 residues. Germline V gives CDR1 PRHDT, CDR2 FYEKMQ (reference sequence). V was clipped by 5 bases and J by 4 bases; unmatched bases: 5. CDR3 in amino acids: CASSQDRGSTEAFF. CDR3 sequence (DNA): TGTGCCAGCAGCCAAGACAGGGGGTCCACTGAAGCTTTCTTT.

The CDR3 spells CASSQDPYGTSASEQYF. For the CDR3, the DNA is TGTGCCAGCAGCCAAGATCCGTATGGGACTAGCGCGTCCGAGCAGTACTTC. V is TRBV4-2 and J is TRBJ2-7, with 10 bases aligning to TRBD2. In germline, CDR1 is LGHNA, CDR2 YNFKEQ. This CDR3 is built from 17 residues. Unmatched junction bases numbered 11, after V lost 0 bases and J lost 6 bases.

The gene calls are TRBV7-9 and TRBJ1-1, with 7 nucleotides matching TRBD1. The CDR3 contains 14 residues. With V trimmed by 4 bases and J by 2 bases, 4 bases remained unmatched. Germline loops: CDR1 SEHNR, CDR2 FQNEAQ (reference sequence). CDR3 sequence reads: CASSSGQVNTEAFF. CDR3 sequence (DNA): TGTGCCAGCAGCTCCGGACAGGTAAACACTGAAGCTTTCTTT.

The V gene is TRBV29-1, the J gene TRBJ2-7; tentative D call: TRBD1 (6 bases). The ends were cut back, 3 bases at V and 5 bases at J, with 11 bases in the middle. CDR1 and CDR2 from the germline V gene are SQVTM and ANQGSEA. The CDR3 is 12 residues long. CDR3 bases: TGCAGCGTTGAGACAGGAGGCGACGAGCAGTACTTC. This sequence encodes CSVETGGDEQYF.

CDR3 protein: CASSQDNLSPSYNEQFF. CDR3 DNA sequence: TGTGCCAGCAGCCAAGATAATCTGAGTCCCTCCTACAATGAGCAGTTCTTC. The chain employs TRBV14 and TRBJ2-1; no firm D call. Per germline, CDR1 SGHDN and CDR2 FVKESK. Between the trimmed V and J ends, which lost 0 bases and 0 bases, there was a span of 12 bases. This CDR3 has 17 residues.

The V and J genes are TRBV5-1 and TRBJ1-5, with unresolved D. This CDR3 spans 13 amino acids. Per germline, CDR1 SGHRS and CDR2 YFSETQ. Trimming pared 0 bases from V and 8 bases from J, leaving 9 bases between. The DNA of the CDR3 is TGCGCCAGCAGCTTGGACGGTCCGGAGCCCCAGCATTTT. Protein sequence: CASSLDGPEPQHF.

J is TRBJ1-2 and V is TRBV7-3; the D is unclear. The V and J ends lost 2 bases and 5 bases respectively, with 9 bases between them. Germline lookup yields CDR1 SGHTA and CDR2 FQGTGA. The CDR3 loop spans 13 amino acids. This chain's CDR3 is CASSLFGWYGYTF. CDR3 sequence (DNA): TGTGCCAGCAGCTTATTCGGGTGGTATGGCTACACCTTC.

CDR3 loop: CASSLPRGGYEQYF. The CDR3 nucleotides read TGTGCCAGCAGTTTACCCCGGGGGGGCTACGAGCAGTACTTC. The chain couples TRBV28 to TRBJ2-7; 8 positions match TRBD2. The CDR3 is 14 residues long. Looked up from germline, CDR1 is MDHEN and CDR2 is SYDVKM. The ends lost 2 bases at V and 3 bases at J; junction bases unmatched: 3.

The chain has TRBV7-2 and TRBJ2-2, with 8 bases aligning to TRBD2. The junction had 5 bases not matched to a gene; V was cut back by 0 bases and J by 2 bases. Germline V lookup: CDR1 SGHTA, CDR2 FQGNSA. There are 17 residues in the CDR3. CDR3 protein: CASSLASSGINTGELFF. CDR3 bases: TGTGCCAGCAGCTTAGCTAGTAGCGGGATTAACACCGGGGAGCTGTTTTTT.

This chain uses TRBV30 with TRBJ1-2, with a weak D call TRBD1 (6 bases). Germline values: CDR1 GTSNPN, CDR2 SVGIG (reference sequence). Deletions cut 6 bases from V and 4 bases from J, with 12 bases between. The CDR3 runs to 12 residues. Written as DNA, the CDR3 is TGTGCCTGCCCAGGGGCCTTCTATGGCTACACCTTC. Translating gives CACPGAFYGYTF.

The chain uses TRBV28 and TRBJ2-1; D is uncertain. This CDR3 has 14 residues. Trimming stripped 3 bases from V and 6 bases from J, with 12 bases between. Germline V gene sequence: CDR1 MDHEN, CDR2 SYDVKM. CDR3 bases: TGTGCCAGCAGTTTTCCCAACATTGGCAATGAGCAGTTCTTC. Protein product: CASSFPNIGNEQFF.

V and J are TRBV5-1 and TRBJ2-7; TRBD1 agrees at 9 bases. Trimming at V came to 0 bases and at J to 3 bases, leaving 4 bases not matched to a gene. The germline V gene has CDR1 SGHRS and CDR2 YFSETQ. CDR3 length: 15 residues. In nucleotides, the CDR3 is TGCGCCAGCAGCTTGGAACCGGGACAGGGCTACGAGCAGTACTTC. Its protein product is CASSLEPGQGYEQYF.

J is TRBJ1-4 and V is TRBV16; D not certain. This CDR3 is 16 amino acids long. V shed 0 bases and J shed 4 bases, with 12 bases lying between them. Germline V gives CDR1 KGHSY, CDR2 FQNENV. The CDR3 DNA reads TGTGCCAGCAGCCAATCGGTGGCCGTTCATAATGAAAAACTGTTTTTT. It is translated as CASSQSVAVHNEKLFF. Full variable domain (missing parts from reference TRBV16 and TRBJ1-4): GEEVAQTPKHLVRGEGQKAKLYCAPIKGHSYVFWYQQVLKNEFKFLISFQNENVFDETGMPKERFSAKCLPNSPCSLEIQATKLEDSAVYFCASSQSVAVHNEKLFFGSGTQLSVL.

The chain uses TRBV15 and TRBJ2-2; 8 nucleotides align to TRBD2. Germline lookup yields CDR1 LNHNV and CDR2 YYDKDF (reference sequence). V lost 7 bases, J lost 7 bases, and 5 bases stayed unmatched. CDR3 length: 13 amino acids. CDR3 nucleotides: TGTGCCACCATGGGACTAGAGTTCGGGGAGCTGTTTTTT. Its protein is CATMGLEFGELFF.

This clone has more than one count but fewer than ten. The rearrangement links TRBV13 to TRBJ2-2; 7 nucleotides align to TRBD1. Germline CDR1 PRHDT, CDR2 FYEKMQ (reference sequence). V was pared by 5 bases and J by 4 bases, with 7 bases of the junction left unmatched. CDR3 length: 15 amino acids. CDR3 sequence reads: CASSPRQGSTGELFF. The CDR3 bases are TGTGCCAGCAGCCCCCGACAGGGAAGCACCGGGGAGCTGTTTTTT.

This sequence joins TRBV7-9 and TRBJ1-1; 11 positions agree with TRBD1. V gave up 2 bases and J gave up 10 bases; unmatched junction bases: 12. The CDR3 loop spans 16 amino acids. CDR1 and CDR2 from the germline V gene are SEHNR and FQNEAQ (reference sequence). For the CDR3, the DNA is TGTGCCAGCAGCTTATATGGGGGACAGGGGGAATTCGGAGCTTTCTTT. Translation: CASSLYGGQGEFGAFF. Based on the CDR3 plus reference TRBV7-9 and TRBJ1-1, the full variable domain is DTGVSQNPRHKITKRGQNVTFRCDPISEHNRLYWYRQTLGQGPEFLTYFQNEAQLEKSRLLSDRFSAERPKGSFSTLEIQRTEQGDSAMYLCASSLYGGQGEFGAFFGQGTRLTVV.

This clone was picked up a small number of times. The chain joins TRBV15 to TRBJ2-1; TRBD2 matches at 11 bases. The CDR3 extends over 16 amino acids. V trimming: 0 bases; J trimming: 7 bases; junction bases outside the gene matches: 5. CDR1 and CDR2 from the germline V gene are LNHNV and YYDKDF (reference sequence). CDR3 loop: CATSRDRASGRNEQFF. The CDR3 DNA reads TGTGCCACCAGCAGAGATCGGGCTAGCGGGAGGAATGAGCAGTTCTTC.

The chain has TRBV28 and TRBJ2-1; D remains unclear. CDR1 is MDHEN, CDR2 SYDVKM, per germline. Trimming removed 1 base from V and 0 bases from J, with 7 bases in between. The CDR3 sequence is 15 residues long. CDR3 DNA sequence: TGTGCCAGCAGTTTATCTCTTAGCTCCTACAATGAGCAGTTCTTC. This sequence encodes CASSLSLSSYNEQFF.

The CDR3 reads CASSLIGGIEQFF. CDR3 DNA: TGTGCCAGCAGCTTAATTGGCGGGATTGAGCAGTTCTTC. The gene calls are TRBV5-6 and TRBJ2-1, with D perhaps matching TRBD2 (6 bases). V dropped 2 bases and J dropped 9 bases, with 12 bases sitting between them. In germline, CDR1 is SGHDT, CDR2 YYEEEE. This CDR3 spans 13 amino acids.